Detailed here is one TCR beta chain. The CDR3 sequence is 16 residues long. Germline CDR1 MGHRA, CDR2 YSYEKL. Trimming took off 1 base at V and 7 bases at J, with 16 bases between the two ends. The data were taken from a study of blood T cell repertoires in COVID-19. Authors' data handling: It was from reference gene primer amplification that nucleated cell counts were estimated. Only in-frame clones appear in the TCRdb table, and some are missing; sequencing was by immunoSEQ multiplex PCR. That table furnishes V, J and clone size, whereas the DNA furnished D and trimming. The table lists about 150,000 clones, just under 85% of them singletons.

This TCR came from a woman aged 55 to 70 with acute or convalescent COVID-19. This chain uses TRBV4-1 with TRBJ2-2; no firm D call. Sequencing was performed on peripheral blood. The CDR3 sequence is CASSQGWQASGGELFF. The CDR3 DNA follows: TGCGCCAGCAGCCAAGGGTGGCAGGCTTCTGGCGGGGAGCTGTTTTTT.